The 6 T cell receptor beta chains below all came from one sample that was sequenced in a study of CD8 T cells in ankylosing spondylitis. TCRdb re-derived calls from the 5' RACE reads in MiXCR, one entry per CDR3 protein. The sample records some 71,000 distinct CDR3 sequences, 5.3% being singletons. Sequenced material: blood, either unsorted or a sorted T cell fraction (not recorded which). These TCRs come from a male donor with ankylosing spondylitis or in good health (not recorded which).

This clonotype was picked up many times. The chain carries TRBV9 and TRBJ2-3, with D uncertain. The CDR3 spans 13 residues. Germline V gene sequence: CDR1 SGDLS, CDR2 YYNGEE. V lost 3 bases, J lost 0 bases, and 5 bases lay in between. The CDR3 region has the DNA TGTGCCAGCAGCGCCCCTAGCACAGATACGCAGTATTTT. Translation: CASSAPSTDTQYF.

This clonotype has only a few counts. The chain employs TRBV7-9 and TRBJ2-5; TRBD1 might be the D (7 bases). Germline loops: CDR1 SEHNR, CDR2 FQNEAQ (reference sequence). This CDR3 has 14 amino acids. V was shortened by 5 bases and J by 5 bases, with 15 bases between the two germline ends. Here the CDR3 DNA reads TGTGCCAGCAGCGAGGGGGGACAGAGGGAGACCCAGTACTTC. Translating gives CASSEGGQRETQYF.

This clonotype has ten or more counts. This rearrangement joins TRBV28 to TRBJ2-6, with D tentatively TRBD1 or TRBD2 (5 bases each). This CDR3 has 16 residues. CDR1 MDHEN and CDR2 SYDVKM come from the germline V gene. Trimming stripped 4 bases from V and 4 bases from J, with 14 bases between. The DNA for the CDR3 is TGTGCCAGCAGTTCCTATCAGGGAGCCGGGGCCAACGTCCTGACTTTC. Its protein is CASSSYQGAGANVLTF.

This clonotype was seen more than once but under ten times. The chain links TRBV7-9 to TRBJ1-4; no clear D gene. CDR1 and CDR2 from the germline V gene are SEHNR and FQNEAQ (reference sequence). V lost 5 bases and J lost 7, with 20 bases in between. The CDR3 has 16 amino acids. The CDR3 is CASSISLGKRAEKLFF. In DNA form, the CDR3 reads TGTGCCAGCAGCATCTCCTTGGGAAAGAGAGCTGAAAAACTGTTTTTT.

This clonotype was detected many times. The chain links TRBV7-3 to TRBJ2-1; 7 bases line up with TRBD1. The CDR3 is made up of 16 amino acids. Germline CDR1 SGHTA, CDR2 FQGTGA. Trimming at V came to 3 bases and at J to 0 bases, leaving 5 bases not matched to a gene. CDR3 loop: CASSLSRDSSYNEQFF. The DNA for the CDR3 is TGTGCCAGCAGCTTGAGCAGGGACAGCTCCTACAATGAGCAGTTCTTC.

This clonotype was detected ten times or more. V usage is TRBV10-3 and J usage is TRBJ1-3; D is perhaps TRBD1 (5 bases). The CDR3 sequence is 16 residues long. With 6 bases removed from V and 0 bases from J, the gap between germline ends came to 15 bases. Germline V gene lookup returns CDR1 ENHRY and CDR2 SYGVKD. CDR3 loop: CAISPAQDTSGNTIYF. As DNA, the CDR3 is TGTGCCATCAGCCCCGCACAGGACACCTCTGGAAACACCATATATTTT.